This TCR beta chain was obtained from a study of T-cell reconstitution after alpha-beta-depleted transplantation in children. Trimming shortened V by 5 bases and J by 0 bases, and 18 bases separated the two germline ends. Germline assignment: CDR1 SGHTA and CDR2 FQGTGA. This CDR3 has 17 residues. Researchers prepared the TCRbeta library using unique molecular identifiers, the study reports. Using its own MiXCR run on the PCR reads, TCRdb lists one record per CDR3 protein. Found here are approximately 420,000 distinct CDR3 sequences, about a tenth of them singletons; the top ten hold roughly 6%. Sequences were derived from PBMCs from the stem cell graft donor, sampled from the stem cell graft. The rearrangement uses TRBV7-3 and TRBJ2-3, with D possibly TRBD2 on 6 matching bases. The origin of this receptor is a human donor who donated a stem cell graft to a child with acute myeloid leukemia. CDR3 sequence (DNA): TGTGCCAGCAGCCACCCCCAGGGTAGCGGAAGCACAGATACGCAGTATTTT. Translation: CASSHPQGSGSTDTQYF. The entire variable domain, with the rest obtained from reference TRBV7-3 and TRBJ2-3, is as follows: GAGVSQTPSNKVTEKGKYVELRCDPISGHTALYWYRQSLGQGPEFLIYFQGTGAADDSGLPNDRFFAVRPEGSVSTLKIQRTERGDSAVYLCASSHPQGSGSTDTQYFGPGTRLTVL.